Listed below are T cell receptor beta chains from one sample, sequenced in a study of post-analysis software for immune sequencing data. From the PCR reads, TCRdb called clonotypes with MiXCR, one entry per CDR3 protein. The sample lists fewer than 850,000 distinct CDR3 sequences; about 27% were seen once. Sample: blood. These receptors came from a girl aged 10 to 17 with multiple sclerosis. The CDR3 runs from the conserved cysteine through the conserved F or W. Fields, in order: V gene, J gene, D gene, clone size, CDR3 DNA, CDR3 protein. The D gene is left open where the match is weak. A clone size is listed for some rows: how often the clone was seen (once, few, many), or a class if it is expanded.

>TRBV20-1|TRBJ2-4|-|-
TGCAGTGCTAGAGCTTCCGGACTAGCCAAAAACATTCAGTACTTC
CSARASGLAKNIQYF
>TRBV5-6|TRBJ2-7|-|few
TGTGCCAGCGCTTTTCGGGGGGCCGGGTCAAACGAGCAGTACTTC
CASAFRGAGSNEQYF
>TRBV12-3/TRBV12-4|TRBJ2-1|-|-
TGTGCCAGCAAACAGGGGCTAGCGGAGGTAAATGAGCAGTTCTTC
CASKQGLAEVNEQFF
>TRBV29-1|TRBJ1-1|TRBD1|-
TGCAGCGTTGGTAGACAGGGGAGGTTGGCTTTCTTT
CSVGRQGRLAFF
>TRBV5-1|TRBJ1-6|-|-
TGCGCCAGCAGCTTGTTGGGCACTTCAAATTCACCCCTCCACTTT
CASSLLGTSNSPLHF
>TRBV20-1|TRBJ2-3|-|-
TGCAGTGCTAACCCCCAGGCAGGCACTACGCAGTATTTT
CSANPQAGTTQYF
>TRBV3-1|TRBJ2-5|TRBD2|few
TGTGCCAGCAGCCTCGGGACTAGCGGGGGGGTGGAGACCCAGTACTTC
CASSLGTSGGVETQYF
>TRBV5-1|TRBJ1-1|-|-
TGCGCCAGCAGCTTGTTAGGGAGCACTGAAGCTTTCTTT
CASSLLGSTEAFF
>TRBV19|TRBJ2-7|TRBD2|-
TGTGCCAGTAGTCACGGGACTAGCGGCTCCTACGAGCAGTACTTC
CASSHGTSGSYEQYF
>TRBV20-1|TRBJ2-1|-|few
TGCAGTGCTCCCGGGGCCAGCTCCTACAATGAGCAGTTCTTC
CSAPGASSYNEQFF
>TRBV7-2|TRBJ2-5|-|few
TGTGCCAGCAGCTCCAGGATCGGGGTCGAGACCCAGTACTTC
CASSSRIGVETQYF
>TRBV12-3/TRBV12-4|TRBJ2-1|-|many
TGTGCCAGCACCCCCCTGGATAGATACAATGAGCAGTTCTTC
CASTPLDRYNEQFF
>TRBV12-3/TRBV12-4|TRBJ1-1|TRBD1|-
TGTGCCAGCATCCAAACAGGGGTGAACACTGAAGCTTTCTTT
CASIQTGVNTEAFF
>TRBV9|TRBJ1-1|-|few
TGTGCCAGCAGCGTAGCGGGGGCGAACACTGAAGCTTTCTTT
CASSVAGANTEAFF
>TRBV7-8|TRBJ2-6|TRBD1|-
TGTGCCTGCAGCTTAGTAGGACAGGGCGCAAACGTCCTGACTTTC
CACSLVGQGANVLTF
>TRBV3-1|TRBJ2-7|-|-
TGTGCCAGCAGCCAAGGATTTAAAGCCTACGAGCAGTACTTC
CASSQGFKAYEQYF
>TRBV5-1|TRBJ2-7|-|few
TGCGCCAGCAGCTTGTTGGGCAGGGATTACGAGCAGTACTTC
CASSLLGRDYEQYF
>TRBV20-1|TRBJ1-3|-|few
TGCAGTGCTCCAATAGAGACCGGTTCTGGAAACACCATATATTTT
CSAPIETGSGNTIYF
>TRBV4-3|TRBJ1-6|-|-
TGCGCCAGCAGCCCCCAGACCGGTTCTAATTCACCCCTCCACTTT
CASSPQTGSNSPLHF
>TRBV20-1|TRBJ2-1|TRBD2|few
TGCAGTGCTTACGCTAGCGGGAGTTACAATGAGCAGTTCTTC
CSAYASGSYNEQFF
>TRBV7-9|TRBJ1-1|-|-
TGTGCCAGCAGCTTAGTGGCGCGGCCTAATGAAGCTTTCTTT
CASSLVARPNEAFF
>TRBV7-2|TRBJ1-5|TRBD1|-
TGTGCCAGCAGCTGGGACAGGTCGGCTCAGCCCCAGCATTTT
CASSWDRSAQPQHF
>TRBV10-1|TRBJ2-7|TRBD1|once
TGCGCCAGCAGTGAAGGCCTCCGGGACAGGGGGAGAACCTACGAGCAGTACTTC
CASSEGLRDRGRTYEQYF
>TRBV6-1|TRBJ1-1|-|few
TGTGCCAGCAGTGCCCACTGGGGGGAGAACACTGAAGCTTTCTTT
CASSAHWGENTEAFF
>TRBV29-1|TRBJ1-2|-|once
TGCAGCGTCGGGGGACAAATGTATGGCTACACCTTC
CSVGGQMYGYTF
>TRBV27|TRBJ2-7|TRBD1|few
TGTGCCAGCAGTTCGGGACAGGGGGCGACCTACGAGCAGTACTTC
CASSSGQGATYEQYF
>TRBV27|TRBJ2-5|TRBD1|few
TGTGCCAGCAGTTTATATAGGACAGGGTCGGAGACCCAGTACTTC
CASSLYRTGSETQYF
>TRBV7-2|TRBJ2-7|TRBD1|-
TGTGCCAGCAGCTTTACGGACAGGGCCACCTACGAGCAGTACTTC
CASSFTDRATYEQYF
>TRBV11-2|TRBJ1-2|-|-
TGTGCCAGCAGCTTCGGGACCGCCACTTATGGCTACACCTTC
CASSFGTATYGYTF
>TRBV10-3|TRBJ2-2|TRBD2|-
TGTGCCATCAGTGTAACTAGCGGGGAAGAGAACACCGGGGAGCTGTTTTTT
CAISVTSGEENTGELFF
>TRBV20-1|TRBJ2-1|TRBD1|-
TGCAGTGCTACTAAGGGACAGGGGTTACACAATGAGCAGTTCTTC
CSATKGQGLHNEQFF
>TRBV4-2|TRBJ2-1|TRBD2|-
TGTGCCAGCAGCCGACCGCCGGGACTAGCGGGGGGGGATTCCTACAATGAGCAGTTCTTC
CASSRPPGLAGGDSYNEQFF
>TRBV7-2|TRBJ1-1|-|-
TGTGCCAGCAGCTTAAGACAGCTTACTGAAGCTTTCTTT
CASSLRQLTEAFF
>TRBV6-1|TRBJ2-7|TRBD2|-
TGTGCCAGCAGTCAAGGGACTAGCGGGAGGCCGACCTACGAGCAGTACTTC
CASSQGTSGRPTYEQYF
>TRBV7-2|TRBJ2-4|TRBD1|few
TGTGCCAGCAGCCGGGACAGGACCACCAAAAACATTCAGTACTTC
CASSRDRTTKNIQYF
>TRBV12-3/TRBV12-4|TRBJ2-3|TRBD1|-
TGTGCCAGCAGTTTAGGGCAGGGGGAGACAGATACGCAGTATTTT
CASSLGQGETDTQYF
>TRBV20-1|TRBJ2-1|TRBD2|-
TGCAGTGCTAGAGATTTAGCGGGCTACAATGAGCAGTTCTTC
CSARDLAGYNEQFF
>TRBV13|TRBJ1-3|-|-
TGTGCCAGCAGCCCGGCGGCGAGCTCTGGAAACACCATATATTTT
CASSPAASSGNTIYF
>TRBV21-1|TRBJ2-4|-|-
TGTGCCAGCAGCAAAGACAGGGCCAAAAACATTCAGTACTTC
CASSKDRAKNIQYF
>TRBV7-2|TRBJ1-2|-|few
TGTGCCAGCAGCTTGAGGGAGTCAAAGGGTAATGGCTACACCTTC
CASSLRESKGNGYTF
>TRBV10-3|TRBJ2-1|TRBD1|few
TGTGCCAACAGTCGCGGGACAGGTAATTTCGATGAGCAGTTCTTC
CANSRGTGNFDEQFF